Listed here are 11 T cell receptor beta chains from one sample, sequenced in a study of PD-L1 blockade in urothelial cancer. Sequencing used immunoSEQ multiplex PCR; TCRdb keeps in-frame clones, though not all of them. The sample holds approximately 80,000 clones, roughly 82% seen once. Source: PBMCs, taken around atezolizumab (anti-PD-L1) treatment. These receptors were obtained from a man aged 70-80 years with urothelial cancer.

This clone appeared a single time. The V call is TRBV5-1, the J call TRBJ1-5; TRBD1 might be the D (5 bases). This CDR3 region has 17 residues. The germline gives CDR1 SGHRS, CDR2 YFSETQ. The V and J ends lost 4 bases and 3 bases respectively, with 20 bases between them. CDR3 sequence: CASSPDNDSPHNQPQHF. The CDR3 DNA reads as TGCGCCAGCAGCCCGGATAACGACAGCCCACACAATCAGCCCCAGCATTTT.

This sequence joins TRBV7-9 and TRBJ2-7; 8 bases map to TRBD1. Germline-derived CDR1 and CDR2 are SEHNR and FQNEAQ (reference sequence). CDR3 length: 15 residues. Trimming took 1 base from V and 5 from J; bases not matched to a gene: 7. CDR3 loop: CASSLVQGEANEQYF. Written as DNA, the CDR3 is TGTGCCAGCAGCTTAGTACAGGGGGAGGCCAACGAGCAGTACTTC.

In this sample, this clone turned up many times. The chain uses TRBV15 and TRBJ2-7; D call uncertain. Germline V CDR1 and CDR2: LNHNV, YYDKDF (reference sequence). V was cut by 0 bases and J by 0 bases, with 9 bases left in between. This CDR3 has 15 amino acids. CDR3 amino acids: CATSRDLQSSYEQYF. CDR3 in DNA: TGTGCCACCAGCAGAGATTTACAGAGCTCCTACGAGCAGTACTTC.

This clone was counted a few times. This rearrangement joins TRBV5-1 to TRBJ2-7, with 7 nucleotides matching TRBD1. V lost 0 bases, J lost 4 bases, and 7 bases stayed unmatched. CDR3 length equals 15 residues. Germline values: CDR1 SGHRS, CDR2 YFSETQ. The CDR3 spells CASSLAEGARYEQYF. CDR3 bases: TGCGCCAGCAGCTTGGCAGAGGGGGCGCGGTACGAGCAGTACTTC.

The V call is TRBV9, the J call TRBJ1-5, with D perhaps matching TRBD1 (5 bases). The germline V gene encodes CDR1 SGDLS and CDR2 YYNGEE. The CDR3 consists of 16 residues. Trimming shortened V by 4 bases and J by 0 bases, and 14 bases separated the two germline ends. CDR3 in DNA: TGTGCCAGCAGCCCAGGGATAGGCAGTAGCAATCAGCCCCAGCATTTT. Translated, it gives CASSPGIGSSNQPQHF.

This clone has more than one count but fewer than ten. The chain recombines TRBV7-2 with TRBJ1-2; perhaps TRBD1 as D (6 bases). Per germline, CDR1 SGHTA and CDR2 FQGNSA. The V end lost 1 base, the J end lost 3 bases, and 18 bases lay between the germline ends. The CDR3 consists of 17 residues. Here the CDR3 reads CASSLGTVAFRDYGYTF. The CDR3 nucleotides are TGTGCCAGCAGCTTAGGGACAGTGGCATTTAGGGACTATGGCTACACCTTC.

The chain joins TRBV13 to TRBJ2-1; 10 bases fit TRBD1. The CDR3 consists of 20 residues. The V gene end was trimmed by 5 bases and the J gene end by 0 bases; junction bases not matched to a gene: 16. Germline V gene sequence: CDR1 PRHDT, CDR2 FYEKMQ (reference sequence). This CDR3 reads CASSPRRTGGDPSSYNEQFF. The CDR3 DNA follows: TGTGCCAGCAGCCCTCGGAGGACAGGGGGGGATCCGAGCTCCTACAATGAGCAGTTCTTC.

CDR3 in DNA: TGTGCCAGCGTGAGGGCTTCTCAAGAGACCCAGTACTTC. Translating it yields CASVRASQETQYF. The rearrangement links TRBV6-6 to TRBJ2-5, with a possible D match to TRBD2 (5 bases). Trimming stripped 8 bases from V and 2 bases from J, with 12 bases between. The germline CDR1 and CDR2 sequences are MNHNY and SVGAGI (reference sequence). CDR3 length: 13 residues.

The chain joins TRBV11-3 to TRBJ1-1; D is unresolved. CDR1 and CDR2 (germline): SGHNT, YENEEA. This CDR3 region has 14 residues. V lost 0 bases, J lost 1 base, and 6 bases lay in between. CDR3 sequence: CASSLEGANTEAFF. CDR3 in DNA: TGTGCCAGCAGCTTAGAAGGAGCGAACACTGAAGCTTTCTTT.

This sequence joins TRBV5-4 and TRBJ1-5; tentative D call: TRBD1 (6 bases). Germline values: CDR1 SGHNT, CDR2 YYREEE (reference sequence). The V gene lost 4 bases and the J gene lost 9 bases, with 11 bases spanning the gap. This CDR3 is 12 amino acids long. In DNA form, the CDR3 reads TGTGCCAGCAGCCTGGGACAAGGGCCCCAGCATTTT. Its protein is CASSLGQGPQHF.

The chain is built from TRBV6-1 and TRBJ2-1; D might be TRBD1 (6 bases). The V and J ends lost 3 bases and 5 bases respectively, with 8 bases between them. The CDR3 is 13 residues long. Looked up from germline, CDR1 is MNHNS and CDR2 is SASEGT. In DNA form, the CDR3 reads TGTGCCAGCAGTGATAACAGGGACAATGAGCAGTTCTTC. This encodes CASSDNRDNEQFF.